The 25 T cell receptor beta chains listed next were all sequenced from one sample in a study of shared clonotypes between healthy human individuals. Generated by immunoSEQ multiplex PCR, the TCRdb table keeps only in-frame clones and is missing some. The table records over 850,000 clones, about 80% of them present only once. Sequencing was performed on memory CD4+ T cells from PBMCs. Documented subset: CD45RA-negative fraction. The receptors were sampled from a man aged 18 to 29 in good health. Some clones in this sample may be carry-over from other donors' samples.

This clone was recorded once. The gene calls are TRBV4-2 and TRBJ2-5, with unresolved D. Between the trimmed V and J ends, which lost 1 base and 0 bases, there was a span of 6 bases. CDR1 LGHNA and CDR2 YNFKEQ come from the germline V gene. The CDR3 contains 14 residues. The DNA of the CDR3 is TGTGCCAGCAGCCAAGGTCCAGACCAAGAGACCCAGTACTTC. Translated, it gives CASSQGPDQETQYF.

This sequence joins TRBV28 and TRBJ2-4; D unresolved. CDR1 is MDHEN, CDR2 SYDVKM, per germline. The V end was cut by 7 bases, the J end by 0 bases, with 13 bases between. This CDR3 spans 15 amino acids. The CDR3 here is CASNSRRLAKNIQYF. The CDR3 DNA is TGTGCCAGCAACTCGCGCCGATTAGCCAAAAACATTCAGTACTTC.

V gene TRBV19 combines with J gene TRBJ1-2; D is unclear. V shed 2 bases and J shed 3 bases, with 7 bases lying between them. The CDR3 extends over 13 amino acids. Germline loops: CDR1 LNHDA, CDR2 SQIVND (reference sequence). CDR3 sequence reads: CASSITGDYGYTF. CDR3 DNA: TGTGCCAGTAGTATAACCGGCGACTATGGCTACACCTTC.

For this clone: Other DNA sequences in this sample translate to the same CDR3. The V gene is TRBV28, the J gene TRBJ1-5, with a possible D match to TRBD1 (5 bases). V was pared by 2 bases and J by 5 bases, with 10 bases between. The CDR3 is 14 amino acids. Germline CDR1 and CDR2: MDHEN and SYDVKM. CDR3 protein: CASSLTGGYQPQHF. The CDR3 DNA sequence: TGTGCCAGCAGTTTAACCGGGGGATATCAGCCCCAGCATTTT.

This chain uses TRBV5-1 with TRBJ2-2; 7 bases fit TRBD1. CDR3 length equals 14 residues. Germline CDR1 SGHRS, CDR2 YFSETQ. J lost 5 bases, V lost 5 bases, and 6 bases had no gene match. The CDR3 loop is CASSYGTVTGELFF. The CDR3 DNA reads as TGCGCCAGCAGTTATGGGACAGTTACCGGGGAGCTGTTTTTT.

The CDR3 DNA follows: TGTGCCACCAGCAGAGATCCACAGGGGGCCTATGGCTACACCTTC. Protein: CATSRDPQGAYGYTF. The chain couples TRBV15 to TRBJ1-2, with 9 nucleotides matching TRBD1. The V segment lost 0 bases and the J segment 4 bases; nucleotides outside the gene matches: 3. From germline, CDR1 is LNHNV and CDR2 YYDKDF (reference sequence). CDR3 length equals 15 residues.

In this sample, this clone turned up a few times. CDR3: CASSTGTAHYEQYF. The CDR3 bases are TGTGCCAGTAGTACCGGGACAGCTCACTACGAGCAGTACTTC. The V call is TRBV19, the J call TRBJ2-7, with 7 bases identical to TRBD1. The CDR3 has 14 residues. Per germline, CDR1 LNHDA and CDR2 SQIVND (reference sequence). The ends lost 4 bases at V and 3 bases at J; junction bases unmatched: 6. Complete variable domain (other parts from reference TRBV19 and TRBJ2-7): DGGITQSPKYLFRKEGQNVTLSCEQNLNHDAMYWYRQDPGQGLRLIYYSQIVNDFQKGDIAEGYSVSREKKESFPLTVTSAQKNPTAFYLCASSTGTAHYEQYFGPGTRLTVT.

The V gene is TRBV13, the J gene TRBJ1-4; maybe TRBD1 (5 bases). V lost 3 bases and J lost 7, with 15 bases in between. The germline V gene encodes CDR1 PRHDT and CDR2 FYEKMQ (reference sequence). CDR3 length: 15 residues. This chain's CDR3 is CASSFTGGGTEKLFF. The CDR3 DNA reads as TGTGCCAGCAGCTTCACGGGGGGTGGTACTGAAAAACTGTTTTTT.

The chain couples TRBV2 to TRBJ1-2; D not resolved. Germline values: CDR1 SNHLY, CDR2 FYNNEI. This CDR3 is 12 amino acids long. V lost 2 bases and J lost 5, with 6 bases in between. CDR3 loop: CASSEYLYGYTF. CDR3 bases: TGTGCCAGCAGTGAATACCTTTATGGCTACACCTTC.

The CDR3 sequence is CASSLVASDTQYF. CDR3 in DNA: TGTGCCAGCAGTTTAGTCGCCTCAGATACGCAGTATTTT. This chain connects TRBV7-3 to TRBJ2-3; D gene uncertain. The germline V and J ends were trimmed by 6 bases and 4 bases, with 11 bases remaining between them. Germline lookup yields CDR1 SGHTA and CDR2 FQGTGA. The CDR3 extends over 13 amino acids.

This rearrangement joins TRBV2 to TRBJ1-1; no definite D call. Trimming cost V 4 bases and J 7 bases, with 7 bases left between them. Per germline, CDR1 SNHLY and CDR2 FYNNEI. CDR3 length equals 11 residues. CDR3: CASSVISEAFF. In DNA, the CDR3 is TGTGCCAGCAGTGTGATTAGTGAAGCTTTCTTT.

The chain carries TRBV11-3 and TRBJ2-2; D may be TRBD1 (6 bases). The germline CDR1 and CDR2 sequences are SGHNT and YENEEA. The CDR3 loop spans 14 amino acids. V was cut by 3 bases and J by 6 bases, with 11 bases left in between. CDR3 residues: CASSLDSLPGELFF. The CDR3 DNA follows: TGTGCCAGCAGCTTGGACAGCCTGCCCGGGGAGCTGTTTTTT.

CDR3 loop: CASSRTGGSYNEQFF. DNA of the CDR3: TGTGCCAGCAGCAGAACAGGGGGCTCGTACAATGAGCAGTTCTTC. The rearrangement joins TRBV7-2 to TRBJ2-1; 9 bases match TRBD1. The CDR3 contains 15 residues. V lost 5 bases, J lost 4 bases, and 6 bases stayed unmatched. CDR1 is SGHTA and CDR2 is FQGNSA in the germline V gene.

V is TRBV28 and J is TRBJ1-3; the D is unclear. The germline V gene has CDR1 MDHEN and CDR2 SYDVKM. This CDR3 comprises 14 residues. Trimming left V 2 bases short and J 3 bases short, with 8 bases between. In DNA form, the CDR3 reads TGTGCCAGCAGTTTAGCAGGCGATGGAAACACCATATATTTT. As protein: CASSLAGDGNTIYF.

J is TRBJ1-2 and V is TRBV6-1, with D possibly matching TRBD1 (5 bases). The CDR3 length is 15 residues. Germline V CDR1 and CDR2: MNHNS, SASEGT. V was pared by 5 bases and J by 3 bases, with 16 bases between. In DNA form, the CDR3 reads TGTGCCAGCAGTCCGGGACCGAGTAACGACTATGGCTACACCTTC. The encoded protein is CASSPGPSNDYGYTF.

The rearrangement links TRBV7-9 to TRBJ2-2; 10 bases fit TRBD1. Per germline, CDR1 SEHNR and CDR2 FQNEAQ (reference sequence). J was trimmed by 5 bases and V by 5 bases; bases with no gene match: 5. The CDR3 loop spans 15 amino acids. CDR3 nucleotides: TGTGCCAGCAGCACAGACAGGGGGCCGACCGGGGAGCTGTTTTTT. This encodes CASSTDRGPTGELFF.

The chain employs TRBV9 and TRBJ2-3; the match to TRBD2 covers 13 bases. The CDR3 is 19 residues long. J was trimmed by 0 bases and V by 3 bases; bases with no gene match: 10. Germline CDR1 is SGDLS and CDR2 is YYNGEE. The CDR3 sequence: CASSAHYGTSGMSTDTQYF. The CDR3 DNA reads as TGTGCCAGCAGCGCCCATTACGGGACTAGCGGGATGAGCACAGATACGCAGTATTTT.

CDR3 coding DNA: TGTGCCAGCAGCCAGGCCGGGGGCAACAATGAGCAGTTCTTC. Translating gives CASSQAGGNNEQFF. V and J are TRBV14 and TRBJ2-1; the D gene could be TRBD1 or TRBD2 (6 bases each). This CDR3 spans 14 amino acids. Trimming shortened V by 3 bases and J by 5 bases, and 11 bases separated the two germline ends. CDR1 is SGHDN, CDR2 FVKESK, per germline.

Only one count was recorded for this clone. J is TRBJ2-3 and V is TRBV5-1; 8 bases match TRBD1. The germline gives CDR1 SGHRS, CDR2 YFSETQ. This CDR3 contains 15 residues. V gave up 8 bases and J gave up 2 bases; unmatched junction bases: 10. CDR3 sequence (DNA): TGCGCCAGTCAAAAACAGGGGGTTCCCACAGATACGCAGTATTTT. Protein sequence: CASQKQGVPTDTQYF.

This rearrangement joins TRBV11-2 to TRBJ2-1; TRBD2 is a possible D gene (6 bases). This CDR3 is 14 amino acids long. Trimming stripped 8 bases from V and 0 bases from J, with 11 bases between. Germline V gene lookup returns CDR1 SGHAT and CDR2 FQNNGV. The chain's CDR3 is CASDGGSSYNEQFF. The CDR3 DNA is TGTGCCAGCGATGGGGGGAGCTCCTACAATGAGCAGTTCTTC.

By its share, this clone is medium-sized (0.01 to 0.1%). The genes are TRBV27 and TRBJ1-5; D possibly corresponds to TRBD1 (5 bases). The germline V gene encodes CDR1 MNHEY and CDR2 SMNVEV (reference sequence). The V end was cut by 6 bases, the J end by 5 bases, with 11 bases between. The CDR3 spans 13 residues. CDR3 in amino acids: CASRGEVYQPQHF. The CDR3 region has the DNA TGTGCCAGCAGGGGGGAGGTTTATCAGCCCCAGCATTTT.

This clone was found a few times. This chain joins TRBV18 and TRBJ1-5; weak D call: TRBD1 (5 bases). Germline lookup yields CDR1 KGHSH and CDR2 LQKENI. This CDR3 has 14 amino acids. V was pared by 2 bases and J by 6 bases, with 11 bases between. The CDR3 region is CASSPIGASQPQHF. CDR3 DNA: TGTGCCAGCTCACCAATCGGGGCAAGTCAGCCCCAGCATTTT.

This chain uses TRBV19 with TRBJ2-1; 12 nucleotides line up with TRBD2. V lost 6 bases to trimming and J lost 9 bases; unmatched junction nucleotides: 6. The CDR3 consists of 14 residues. Looked up from germline, CDR1 is LNHDA and CDR2 is SQIVND (reference sequence). The CDR3 loop reads CASRMLAGGSEQFF. DNA for the CDR3: TGTGCCAGTAGGATGCTAGCGGGAGGGAGTGAGCAGTTCTTC.

The gene calls are TRBV6-5 and TRBJ1-1; D perhaps matches TRBD1 (6 bases). The CDR3 has 14 amino acids. Germline CDR1 MNHEY, CDR2 SVGAGI. V dropped 6 bases and J dropped 0 bases, with 11 bases sitting between them. CDR3 protein: CASSNRALNTEAFF. The CDR3 DNA sequence: TGTGCCAGCAGCAACAGGGCACTGAACACTGAAGCTTTCTTT.

V gene TRBV2 combines with J gene TRBJ1-2; no definite D call. CDR1 is SNHLY, CDR2 FYNNEI, per germline. This CDR3 is 14 amino acids long. With 3 bases removed from V and 3 bases from J, the gap between germline ends came to 11 bases. Written as DNA, the CDR3 is TGTGCCAGCAGTGACCCTACACGCCACTATGGCTACACCTTC. Protein product: CASSDPTRHYGYTF.